The clone carrying this T cell receptor beta chain turned up a few times. The antigen remains undetermined. The record originates from a study of identical twins. Findings and caveats of the study: Shared out-of-frame alpha sequences (those common to twins) showed excess low generation probability. Invariant T cells like MAIT and iNKT could partly confound the zero-insertion analyses.

Template switching, a step in the protocol, added a universal primer site, and cDNA carried unique molecular identifiers. Using its own MiXCR run on the 5' RACE reads, TCRdb lists one record per CDR3 protein. This sample has under 500,000 distinct CDR3 sequences, with approximately 15% found just once. The data were also submitted as part of a second study, on yellow fever vaccine responses in identical twins.

Material: CD4+ T cells sorted from blood. The clonotype was recovered from a woman under 30 in good health.

The CDR3 loop is CASGLVAGELFF. CDR3 nucleotide sequence: TGTGCCAGCGGTTTGGTCGCCGGGGAGCTGTTTTTT. This chain uses TRBV6-1 with TRBJ2-2; D is uncertain. This CDR3 is 12 amino acids long. Trimming took off 8 bases at V and 6 bases at J, with 10 bases between the two ends. In germline, CDR1 is MNHNS, CDR2 SASEGT.